What follows is one T cell receptor beta chain and its context. Antigen: not known. This sample is drawn from a study of cytomegalovirus exposure and HLA in healthy donors. Whole-study results and caveats: Reports showed the classifier diagnosing cytomegalovirus status with high specificity and sensitivity. In a later analysis, at a false discovery rate of 0.05, 16,951 TCR beta sequences were associated with HLA alleles. The later analysis indicated that the majority of CMV-associated TCR beta chains appeared HLA-restricted. Altogether, some 160 TCR beta chains were recorded as cytomegalovirus-associated.

Use of 60 Vbeta and 13 Jbeta primers characterized the PCR. Generated by immunoSEQ multiplex PCR, the TCRdb table keeps only in-frame clones and is missing some. This table has about 160,000 clones, 80% appearing once. Germline loops: CDR1 SGDLS, CDR2 YYNGEE. The CDR3 spans 15 residues. V gave up 3 bases and J gave up 3 bases; unmatched junction bases: 2. This sequence originates from a man in his thirties or forties in good health and CMV-seronegative. Sequencing used PBMCs. The chain is built from TRBV9 and TRBJ1-6, with 8 bases lining up with TRBD1. This CDR3 is CASSAGQGYNSPLHF. In DNA form, the CDR3 reads TGTGCCAGCAGCGCCGGACAGGGCTATAATTCACCCCTCCACTTT. The full variable domain, completed using reference TRBV9 and TRBJ1-6, is DSGVTQTPKHLITATGQRVTLRCSPRSGDLSVYWYQQSLDQGLQFLIQYYNGEERAKGNILERFSAQQFPDLHSELNLSSLELGDSALYFCASSAGQGYNSPLHFGNGTRLTVT.